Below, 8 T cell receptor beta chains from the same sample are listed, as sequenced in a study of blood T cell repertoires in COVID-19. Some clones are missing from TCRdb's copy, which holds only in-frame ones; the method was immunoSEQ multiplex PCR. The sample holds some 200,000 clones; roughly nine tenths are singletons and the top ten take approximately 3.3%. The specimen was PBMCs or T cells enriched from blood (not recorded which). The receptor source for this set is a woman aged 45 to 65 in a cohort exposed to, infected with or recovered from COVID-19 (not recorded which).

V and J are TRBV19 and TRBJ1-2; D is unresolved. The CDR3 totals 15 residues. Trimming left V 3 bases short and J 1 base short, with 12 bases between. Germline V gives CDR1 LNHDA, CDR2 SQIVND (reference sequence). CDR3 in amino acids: CASSMDLRDNYGYTF. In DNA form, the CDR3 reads TGTGCCAGTAGTATGGATCTGCGGGATAACTATGGCTACACCTTC.

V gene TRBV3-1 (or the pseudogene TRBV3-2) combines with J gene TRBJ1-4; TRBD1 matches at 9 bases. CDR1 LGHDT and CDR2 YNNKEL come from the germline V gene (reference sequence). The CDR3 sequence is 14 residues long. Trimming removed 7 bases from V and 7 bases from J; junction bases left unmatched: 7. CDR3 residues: CASTFRDRAEKLFF. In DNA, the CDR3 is TGTGCCAGCACCTTCCGGGACAGGGCTGAAAAACTGTTTTTT.

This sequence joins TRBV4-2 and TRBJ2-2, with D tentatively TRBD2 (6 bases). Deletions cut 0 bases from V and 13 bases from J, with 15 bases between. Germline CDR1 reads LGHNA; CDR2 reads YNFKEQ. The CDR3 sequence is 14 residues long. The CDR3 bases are TGTGCCAGCAGCCAAGATCCCAGGGACTTGGGGCTGTTTTTT. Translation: CASSQDPRDLGLFF.

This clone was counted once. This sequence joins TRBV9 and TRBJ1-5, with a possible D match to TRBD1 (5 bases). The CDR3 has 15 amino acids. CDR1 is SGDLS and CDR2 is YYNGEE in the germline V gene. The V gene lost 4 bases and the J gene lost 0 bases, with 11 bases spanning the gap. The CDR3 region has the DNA TGTGCCAGCAGCCGCGACAGAACTAGCAATCAGCCCCAGCATTTT. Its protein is CASSRDRTSNQPQHF.

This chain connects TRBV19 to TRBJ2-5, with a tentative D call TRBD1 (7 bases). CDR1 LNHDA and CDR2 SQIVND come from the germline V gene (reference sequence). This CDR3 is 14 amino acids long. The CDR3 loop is CASAGQSMGETQYF. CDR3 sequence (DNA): TGTGCGTCGGCGGGACAGTCCATGGGGGAGACCCAGTACTTC.

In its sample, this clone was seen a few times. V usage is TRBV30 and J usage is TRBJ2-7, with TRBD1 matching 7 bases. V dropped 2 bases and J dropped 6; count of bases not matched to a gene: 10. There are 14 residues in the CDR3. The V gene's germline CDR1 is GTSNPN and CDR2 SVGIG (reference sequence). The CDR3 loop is CAWSNALTGTEQYF. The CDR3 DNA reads TGTGCCTGGAGTAACGCCTTGACAGGGACCGAGCAGTACTTC. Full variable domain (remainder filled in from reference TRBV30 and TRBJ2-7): SQTIHQWPATLVQPVGSPLSLECTVEGTSNPNLYWYRQAAGRGLQLLFYSVGIGQISSEVPQNLSASRPQDRQFILSSKKLLLSDSGFYLCAWSNALTGTEQYFGPGTRLTVT.

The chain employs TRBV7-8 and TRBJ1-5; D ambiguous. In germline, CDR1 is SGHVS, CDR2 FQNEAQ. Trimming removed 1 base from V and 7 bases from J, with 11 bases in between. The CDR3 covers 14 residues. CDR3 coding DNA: TGTGCCAGCAGCTTAGTGACTCTCGGGCAGCCCCAGCATTTT. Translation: CASSLVTLGQPQHF. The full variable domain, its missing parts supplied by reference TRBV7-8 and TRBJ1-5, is GAGVSQSPRYKVAKRGQDVALRCDPISGHVSLFWYQQALGQGPEFLTYFQNEAQLDKSGLPSDRFFAERPEGSVSTLKIQRTQQEDSAVYLCASSLVTLGQPQHFGDGTRLSIL.

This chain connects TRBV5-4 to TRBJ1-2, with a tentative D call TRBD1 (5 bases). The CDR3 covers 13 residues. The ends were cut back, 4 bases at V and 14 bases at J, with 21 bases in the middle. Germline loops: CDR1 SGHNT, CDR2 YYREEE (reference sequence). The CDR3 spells CASSPRGITQRTF. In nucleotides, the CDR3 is TGTGCCAGCAGCCCCCGGGGGATAACCCAGAGGACCTTC.